The source of this T cell receptor (beta chain) is a study of tumour-infiltrating T cells in Burkitt lymphoma. Data came from immunoSEQ multiplex PCR; TCRdb stores just in-frame clones and leaves some out. Among approximately 46,000 clones listed, around 31% were seen once. This clone turned up a few times. Source material: tumor tissue. The sequence derives from a human donor with Burkitt lymphoma.

In DNA, the CDR3 is TGTGCCAGCAGACCCGGGACAGGGAGCAATCAGCCCCAGCATTTT. Its translation is CASRPGTGSNQPQHF. The chain uses TRBV2 and TRBJ1-5, with TRBD1 matching over 9 bases. This CDR3 contains 15 residues. V was pared by 6 bases and J by 1 base, with 4 bases of the junction left unmatched. The germline V gene encodes CDR1 SNHLY and CDR2 FYNNEI. Full variable domain (missing parts from reference TRBV2 and TRBJ1-5): EPEVTQTPSHQVTQMGQEVILRCVPISNHLYFYWYRQILGQKVEFLVSFYNNEISEKSEIFDDQFSVERPDGSNFTLKIRSTKLEDSAMYFCASRPGTGSNQPQHFGDGTRLSIL.